The 16 T cell receptor beta chains in this list originate from one sample, sequenced in a study of blood T cell repertoires in COVID-19. Sequencing used immunoSEQ multiplex PCR; TCRdb keeps in-frame clones, though not all of them. Among about 97,000 clones listed, 90% were seen once. The specimen sequenced was peripheral blood. The origin of the receptors is a man aged 55-75 years with acute or convalescent COVID-19.

The rearrangement joins TRBV6-5 to TRBJ1-2; 12 nucleotides match TRBD1. The CDR3 runs 14 residues. The germline V gene encodes CDR1 MNHEY and CDR2 SVGAGI. V shed 7 bases and J 4 bases; nucleotides not matched to a gene: 4. The CDR3: CASTRDRGLYGYTF. The CDR3 DNA reads as TGTGCCAGCACCAGGGACAGGGGGCTCTATGGCTACACCTTC.

The chain recombines TRBV6-6 with TRBJ1-5, with 7 bases aligning to TRBD1. Trimming cost V 10 bases and J 8 bases; bases outside gene matches: 17. Germline loops: CDR1 MNHNY, CDR2 SVGAGI (reference sequence). The CDR3 totals 15 residues. The CDR3 DNA reads as TGTGCCACCCATCCTGCTGCAGGGGGTATCGAGCCCCAGCATTTT. This codes for CATHPAAGGIEPQHF.

The chain recombines TRBV2 with TRBJ1-1, with TRBD1 identical over 7 bases. The CDR3 runs to 13 residues. V trimming: 4 bases; J trimming: 4 bases; junction bases outside the gene matches: 3. The V gene's germline CDR1 is SNHLY and CDR2 FYNNEI. CDR3 in amino acids: CASSGPGGTEAFF. Here the CDR3 DNA reads TGTGCCAGCAGTGGGCCAGGGGGCACTGAAGCTTTCTTT.

The chain is built from TRBV19 and TRBJ2-2, with D possibly being TRBD1 (5 bases). The CDR3 runs to 16 residues. The ends were cut back, 5 bases at V and 0 bases at J, with 13 bases in the middle. Germline CDR1 is LNHDA and CDR2 is SQIVND (reference sequence). This chain's CDR3 is CASSLRTGSNTGELFF. The CDR3 DNA is TGTGCCAGTAGTTTACGAACAGGTTCGAACACCGGGGAGCTGTTTTTT.

V and J are TRBV25-1 and TRBJ1-6, with TRBD1 identical over 12 bases. There are 14 residues in the CDR3. Germline V gives CDR1 MGHDK, CDR2 SYGVNS. Germline trimming cut 8 bases from V and 7 bases from J; bases unmatched to any gene: 3. CDR3 DNA sequence: TGTGCCAGCGGGGGACAGGGGGCGAATTCACCCCTCCACTTT. It yields the protein CASGGQGANSPLHF.

This rearrangement joins TRBV7-8 to TRBJ2-5; the match to TRBD2 covers 7 bases. The CDR3 length is 14 residues. Germline loops: CDR1 SGHVS, CDR2 FQNEAQ. The ends lost 5 bases at V and 2 bases at J; junction bases unmatched: 5. Here the CDR3 reads CASSPRLAQETQYF. CDR3 in DNA: TGTGCCAGCAGCCCAAGACTAGCTCAAGAGACCCAGTACTTC.

The chain carries TRBV30 and TRBJ1-2; D gene ambiguous. Looked up from germline, CDR1 is GTSNPN and CDR2 is SVGIG (reference sequence). V lost 3 bases and J lost 4, with 6 bases in between. The CDR3 spans 11 residues. In DNA form, the CDR3 reads TGTGCCTGGAGCTCCCGCTATGGCTACACCTTC. This gives the protein CAWSSRYGYTF. Full variable domain (rest looked up from reference TRBV30 and TRBJ1-2): SQTIHQWPATLVQPVGSPLSLECTVEGTSNPNLYWYRQAAGRGLQLLFYSVGIGQISSEVPQNLSASRPQDRQFILSSKKLLLSDSGFYLCAWSSRYGYTFGSGTRLTVV.

Points on this clone: Germline is not matched at one junction end, which may reflect a read error. The chain couples TRBV27 to TRBJ1-1, with 12 nucleotides matching TRBD1. The V gene's germline CDR1 is MNHEY and CDR2 SMNVEV (reference sequence). CDR3 length: 15 residues. The DNA of the CDR3 is TGCGCCAGCAGTTCCCGGGACAGGGGGCTAACTGAAGCTTTCTTT. Translating gives CASSSRDRGLTEAFF.

Regarding this clone: This CDR3 is also generated by other DNA sequences in the sample. The J gene is TRBJ1-1, the V gene TRBV19; D gene uncertain. The CDR3 contains 13 residues. The germline V and J ends were trimmed by 3 bases and 2 bases, with 7 bases remaining between them. CDR1 is LNHDA, CDR2 SQIVND, per germline (reference sequence). DNA for the CDR3: TGTGCCAGTAGTATGAAGCGAAACACTGAAGCTTTCTTT. Translated, it gives CASSMKRNTEAFF. Combining the CDR3 with reference TRBV19 and TRBJ1-1 gives the whole variable domain DGGITQSPKYLFRKEGQNVTLSCEQNLNHDAMYWYRQDPGQGLRLIYYSQIVNDFQKGDIAEGYSVSREKKESFPLTVTSAQKNPTAFYLCASSMKRNTEAFFGQGTRLTVV.

The gene calls are TRBV28 and TRBJ1-4; 8 bases align to TRBD1. CDR1 and CDR2 from the germline V gene are MDHEN and SYDVKM. The V segment lost 3 bases and the J segment 7 bases; nucleotides outside the gene matches: 13. This CDR3 is 17 amino acids long. CDR3 region: CASSFPGGGPLGEKLFF. The CDR3 DNA follows: TGTGCCAGCAGTTTCCCAGGGGGCGGGCCCCTAGGTGAAAAACTGTTTTTT. Full variable domain (missing parts from reference TRBV28 and TRBJ1-4): DVKVTQSSRYLVKRTGEKVFLECVQDMDHENMFWYRQDPGLGLRLIYFSYDVKMKEKGDIPEGYSVSREKKERFSLILESASTNQTSMYLCASSFPGGGPLGEKLFFGSGTQLSVL.

This chain links TRBV5-1 with TRBJ1-2; D unresolved. The CDR3 sequence is 12 residues long. V was trimmed by 4 bases and J by 6 bases, leaving 10 bases between them. Per the germline V gene, CDR1 is SGHRS and CDR2 is YFSETQ. This chain's CDR3 is CASSPDEDGYTF. CDR3 DNA: TGCGCCAGCAGCCCCGACGAGGATGGCTACACCTTC.

This clone was seen only once. The rearrangement links TRBV3-1 (or the pseudogene TRBV3-2) to TRBJ2-3; 9 bases line up with TRBD2. This CDR3 region has 15 residues. Trimming cost V 3 bases and J 3 bases; bases outside gene matches: 4. Germline V gives CDR1 LGHDT, CDR2 YNNKEL (reference sequence). In DNA form, the CDR3 reads TGTGCCAGCAGCCAGGCGGGGGGGCGAACAGATACGCAGTATTTT. This codes for CASSQAGGRTDTQYF.

The J gene is TRBJ1-4, the V gene TRBV6-1; 7 bases match TRBD1. This CDR3 has 17 residues. V dropped 1 base and J dropped 2; count of bases not matched to a gene: 7. CDR1 is MNHNS, CDR2 SASEGT, per germline. CDR3 DNA: TGTGCCAGCAGTGAAGGGGGGTCGACAGGGACTAATGAAAAACTGTTTTTT. Translated: CASSEGGSTGTNEKLFF.

V usage is TRBV18 and J usage is TRBJ1-2; tentatively, D is TRBD1 (6 bases). The CDR3 totals 14 residues. V shed 1 base and J shed 3 bases, with 9 bases lying between them. In germline, CDR1 is KGHSH, CDR2 LQKENI. The CDR3 sequence is CASSPQGEHYGYTF. DNA of the CDR3: TGTGCCAGCTCACCACAGGGGGAACACTATGGCTACACCTTC.

The chain combines TRBV6-1 with TRBJ1-2; D is undetermined. Per germline, CDR1 MNHNS and CDR2 SASEGT. This CDR3 has 13 amino acids. The V end was cut by 0 bases, the J end by 7 bases, with 9 bases between. The CDR3 nucleotides read TGTGCCAGCAGTGAAGCGCGGGTACTTGGCTACACCTTC. This codes for CASSEARVLGYTF.

The CDR3 is CASSVEAPPRALKRNEQFF. In nucleotides, the CDR3 is TGTGCCAGCAGCGTAGAGGCTCCCCCCCGGGCCCTAAAGCGGAATGAGCAGTTCTTC. The chain links TRBV9 to TRBJ2-1; D might be TRBD2 (5 bases). V lost 0 bases and J lost 7, with 26 bases in between. Per the germline V gene, CDR1 is SGDLS and CDR2 is YYNGEE. This CDR3 spans 19 amino acids.